Reported below is one T cell receptor beta chain. Its antigen remains unknown. CDR3 length equals 14 residues. The germline CDR1 and CDR2 sequences are LNHDA and SQIVND (reference sequence). V shed 4 bases and J shed 6 bases, with 16 bases lying between them. This sample is part of a study of cytomegalovirus exposure and HLA in healthy donors. Study-level background: The roughly 130 validation repertoires used the same platform as the 650 to 850 first-cohort repertoires (as reported by a later analysis).

Some clones are missing from TCRdb's copy, which holds only in-frame ones; the method was immunoSEQ multiplex PCR. Of under 150,000 clones listed, more than 85% are singletons. Study observations and caveats: Most sequenced TCRs were rare (though some public TCRs occurred in many donors). The study put some 160 TCR beta chains on its list as cytomegalovirus-associated. For cytomegalovirus status, the classifier reportedly gave diagnoses with high specificity and sensitivity.

Sequenced input: PBMCs. The TCR comes from a man between 18 and 29 years old in good health and CMV-seropositive. This chain links TRBV19 with TRBJ2-7; D may be TRBD1 (6 bases). The CDR3 nucleotides read TGTGCCAGTAGTACGTCCGGGACAACGATCGAGCAGTACTTC. It translates to CASSTSGTTIEQYF.